This TCR beta chain was captured by sequencing in a study of cytomegalovirus exposure and HLA in healthy donors (dated by TCRdb to 2017 to 2019). Background for the entire study: In an earlier analysis of some 610 of the donors, roughly 300 Gb of sequence data and roughly 100 million unique TCR beta sequences from roughly 180 million T cells were reported. About 280 gigabases of sequencing data and some 85 million unique TCR sequences were included in an early release covering about 700 HLA-typed donors. Of the roughly 400 genotyped donors, approximately 83% fell in the genetic ancestry cluster associated with self-reported Caucasian donors. The study was designed to test whether signatures of past pathogen exposure could be identified by cataloging public T cell receptors. The study used immunosequencing to profile the T cell repertoires of 670 or so subjects and linked those repertoires to cytomegalovirus serostatus. Along with the roughly 710-subject first cohort, a separate validation cohort of over a hundred different subjects was used. To predict cytomegalovirus infection status, the study brought together high-throughput TCR immunosequencing, statistical association of individual TCRs with disease status, and machine learning. In a later analysis, previously published TCR beta repertoires from 670 or so donors were re-analyzed and high-resolution HLA genotyping was added so that TCR occurrence patterns could be studied. Rather than drawing on any new phenotypic data, the later analysis identified candidate immune exposures from TCR beta sequences and the way those sequences occurred across donors. An earlier analysis of approximately 630 of the donors applied high-throughput TCR beta sequencing to assess whether each TCR beta V gene segment acted as functional or pseudogenic. Donor age, sex, ethnicity and CMV serostatus were compiled alongside the repertoire data. A later genetic analysis took genome-wide SNP genotypes for about three fifths of the 666 donors and used that subset as a discovery cohort. All discovery cohort repertoires had been generated on a single sequencing platform. Both class I and class II loci were covered by HLA typing, at four-digit resolution. Typing coverage varied by locus: about 620-630 donors for A, B, C, DRB1 and DQB1; roughly 500 for DQA1; more than 600 for DPA1; more than 450 for DPB1. About 5 DR-DQ haplotypes were handled as single units for association and clustering, since linkage in the cohort was strong. Among roughly 370 genotyped donors of the cohort, an average of around 240,000 unique TCR beta nucleotide sequences were sequenced per donor, roughly 20% of them non-productive.

CDR1 SGHRS and CDR2 YFSETQ are derived from the germline V gene. V is clipped by 0 bases and J by 1 base, and the sequence between their germline boundaries is 7 bases long. The CDR3 spans 14 residues, from the cysteine through the phenylalanine. The read is trimmed to its CDR3 DNA, 42 bases read in frame from base 1. Points on this clone: The antigen this receptor binds is unknown. No per-base quality is available; no much larger clone lies one base away.

Broad study findings and their caveats: Strong co-occurrence of HLA alleles, especially DR and DQ, made assigning TCR associations to individual alleles difficult. Because some donors lacked HLA typing at each locus, the association tests relied only on the typed subset. A later analysis found that most CMV-associated TCR beta chains appeared HLA-restricted, with HLA associations seemingly driven largely by CMV exposure. A later analysis found that HLA-associated TCR beta chains were more clonally expanded and had lower generation probabilities than equally common non-associated chains. Most TCR sequences were seen in very few donors, while some public TCRs were found in many individuals. Linkage disequilibrium might explain the correlated functional status among segregating V segments, but an unknown experimental factor could not be excluded. A later genetic analysis associated a missense DCLRE1C variant with V-gene and J-gene trimming of TCR beta chains, and an independent cohort replicated the association. The earlier analysis of about 600 of the donors excluded some 15 rarely observed V segments, including chromosome 9 orphons, because counts were too low. According to a later analysis, parvovirus B19, influenza, CMV and Epstein-Barr virus appeared linked to several top co-occurrence clusters. The classifier was reported to diagnose cytomegalovirus status with high specificity and sensitivity in both the original and validation cohorts. An earlier analysis of approximately 600 of the donors showed that most TCR beta V segments appeared in productive rearrangements either about 87% or about 30% of the time, which broadly matched IMGT annotations. In a later analysis, the rate of TCR association differed among HLA loci, with DRB1 alleles having the most associated TCRs and HLA-C alleles having the fewest. Some IMGT-functional V segments, including TRBV6-2 and TRBV6-3, could not be told apart with the 87-base-pair reads, so those segments were excluded. The study listed 164 TCR beta chains as associated with cytomegalovirus. Sequencing depth was assumed to be roughly uniform across donors in the presence/absence analyses, though that assumption may not hold. At a false discovery rate of 0.05, a later analysis linked 16,000 or so TCR beta sequences to specific HLA alleles. In vitro tests confirmed that a few of the cytomegalovirus-associated TCR beta chains recognize cytomegalovirus antigens. A cluster of highly shared sequence variants was judged likely to be a technical artifact of the sequencing pipeline. This cohort had only TCR beta chains sequenced, and the lack of alpha or paired-chain data limited which features could be detected. A later genetic analysis reported fewer N-insertions in productive TCRs among donors in an Asian-associated ancestry cluster than the roughly 640-donor mean. A further reported finding was that TCR beta sequences accurately predicted the HLA-A and HLA-B alleles for most subjects in the first cohort. CMV serostatus was the only immune exposure information available for the cohort. It was suggested by the authors that the approach could potentially be generalized to other disease states and immunological phenotypes.

Library preparation was by the immunoSEQ multiplex PCR assay. The multiplex PCR relied on a mix of 60 forward primers for TCR Vbeta segments and 13 reverse primers for TCR Jbeta segments. A multiplex PCR assay on genomic DNA amplified the CDR3 region of rearranged TCR beta genes. The Illumina HiSeq System was used to sequence the amplified TCR beta libraries as 87-base-pair reads. The source study handled its data this way. A later analysis counted tens of millions of unique TCR beta chains across the roughly 700 repertoires, and some 11 million of these chains were shared by at least two donors. Raw reads were error-corrected and collapsed into unique sequences by a nearest-neighbor algorithm in which closely related sequences were merged to remove PCR and sequencing errors. V, D and J gene segments were assigned by aligning CDR3 sequences to IMGT reference sequences. For a sequence to be retained, a match of at least six nucleotides to both a V gene segment and a J gene segment was required. A rearrangement counted as productive if the CDR3 had no stop codons and remained in frame with V and J, and every other rearrangement counted as non-productive. Following IMGT convention, CDR3 was defined as the stretch from the second conserved V-encoded cysteine up to the conserved J-encoded phenylalanine. Sequences without an unambiguous match to a single V gene segment were excluded from the earlier analysis of several hundred of the donors. In an earlier analysis of 500 to 750 of the donors, V segments were called functional above 56.7% productive rearrangements and were called segregating when the between-donor standard deviation exceeded 5%. To diagnose cytomegalovirus status from the catalog of TCR beta chain sequences, a statistical classification framework was built. V and J gene assignment, in a later analysis, came from comparing TCR nucleotide sequences with IMGT/GENE-DB human TR gene sequences. The TCRdist pipeline was used in a later analysis to assign CDR3 sequences and most-parsimonious VDJ recombination scenarios. A later analysis defined each TCR beta chain by its CDR3 amino acid sequence plus V-gene family, and excluded reads lacking a unique V-gene family. To address suspected cross-contamination and a sequencing artifact, a later analysis removed around 590 highly shared, low-generation-probability nucleotide sequences. In a later analysis, a clonal expansion index was calculated for each public chain from normalized within-repertoire ranks of inferred template counts. A later analysis computed generation probabilities with a VDJ recombination model fitted to out-of-frame rearrangements, and checked the results against IGoR. In a later analysis, hypergeometric tests were used to score TCR-TCR, TCR-HLA and TCR-CMV co-occurrence, with a repertoire-size bias correction applied to TCR pairs. False discovery rates were estimated in a later analysis by permuting HLA or CMV assignments 20 times. In a later analysis, co-occurring TCRs were grouped using DBSCAN, with TCRdist sequence similarity added in when clustering inside HLA-allele-positive subsets. Repertoires with fewer than 30,000 or more than 120,000 public chains, plus five repertoires with anomalous nucleotide sharing, were excluded from co-occurrence clustering. The immuneACCESS repertoire file appears here via TCRdb, limited to in-frame rearrangements. These files lack a portion of the clones; in checked studies, under half of the deficit traces to unresolved V genes, and the cause of the others is not known. V, J and clone size are those of that table, while D and trimming were read from the DNA. The sample table lists some 190,000 clones, about 88% of them with a count of one. The ten largest clones capture around 0.3% of the sample.

In total, 630 or so healthy bone marrow donors made up the cohort. All cohort members were sampled while nominally healthy, although unrecorded immune exposures were likely present. The donor was CMV seronegative and was included in the group of about 400 seronegative cohort members. Every donor gave a peripheral blood sample, and the peripheral blood mononuclear cells from that sample were used for TCR beta sequencing. Genomic DNA extraction from the blood cell samples was performed with the Qiagen DNeasy Blood Extraction Kit. The receptor chain draws on TRBV5-1 and TRBJ2-5, with no confident D gene call. The sequencing sample was made of PBMCs. This receptor was identified in a woman under 40 in good health and CMV-seronegative. The nucleotide sequence reads as follows: TGCGCCAGCAGCTTGGGGCTCAGCCAAGAGACCCAGTACTTC. It translates as CASSLGLSQETQYF.